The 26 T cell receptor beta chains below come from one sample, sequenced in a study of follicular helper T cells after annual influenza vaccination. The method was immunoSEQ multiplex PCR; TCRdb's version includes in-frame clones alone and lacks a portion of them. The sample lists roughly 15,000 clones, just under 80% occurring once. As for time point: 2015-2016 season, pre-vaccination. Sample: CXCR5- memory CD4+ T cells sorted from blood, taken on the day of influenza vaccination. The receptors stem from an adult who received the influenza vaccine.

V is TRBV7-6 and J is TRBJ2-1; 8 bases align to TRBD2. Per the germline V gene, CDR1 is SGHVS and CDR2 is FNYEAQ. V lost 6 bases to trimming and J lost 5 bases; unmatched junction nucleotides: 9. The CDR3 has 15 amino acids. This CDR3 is CASRSGRGTNNEQFF. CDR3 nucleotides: TGTGCCAGCAGATCCGGGAGGGGGACTAACAATGAGCAGTTCTTC.

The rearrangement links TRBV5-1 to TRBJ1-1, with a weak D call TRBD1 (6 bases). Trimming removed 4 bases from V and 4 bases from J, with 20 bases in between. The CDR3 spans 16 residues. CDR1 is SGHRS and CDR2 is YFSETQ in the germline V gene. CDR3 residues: CASSGGGGVVPTEAFF. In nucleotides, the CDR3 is TGCGCCAGCAGCGGAGGGGGAGGGGTGGTTCCCACTGAAGCTTTCTTT.

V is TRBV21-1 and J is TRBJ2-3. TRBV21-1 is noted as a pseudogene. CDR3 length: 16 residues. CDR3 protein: CASSHPGRGRTDTQYF. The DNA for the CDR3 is TGTGCCAGCAGTCACCCAGGGAGGGGGCGCACAGATACGCAGTATTTT.

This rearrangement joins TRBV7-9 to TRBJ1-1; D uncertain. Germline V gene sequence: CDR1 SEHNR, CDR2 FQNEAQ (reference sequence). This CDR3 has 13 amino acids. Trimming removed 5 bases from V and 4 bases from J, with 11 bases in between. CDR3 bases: TGTGCCAGCAGCGTTCTAGACTCCACTGAAGCTTTCTTT. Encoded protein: CASSVLDSTEAFF. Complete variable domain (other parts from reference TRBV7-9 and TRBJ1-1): DTGVSQNPRHKITKRGQNVTFRCDPISEHNRLYWYRQTLGQGPEFLTYFQNEAQLEKSRLLSDRFSAERPKGSFSTLEIQRTEQGDSAMYLCASSVLDSTEAFFGQGTRLTVV.

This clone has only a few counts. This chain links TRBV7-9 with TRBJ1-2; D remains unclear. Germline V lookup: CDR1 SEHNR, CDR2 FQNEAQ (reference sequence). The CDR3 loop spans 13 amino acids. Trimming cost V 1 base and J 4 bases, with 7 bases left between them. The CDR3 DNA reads TGTGCCAGCAGCTTAGAAAGCGTCTATGGCTACACCTTC. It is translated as CASSLESVYGYTF. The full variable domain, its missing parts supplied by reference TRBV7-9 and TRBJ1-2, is DTGVSQNPRHKITKRGQNVTFRCDPISEHNRLYWYRQTLGQGPEFLTYFQNEAQLEKSRLLSDRFSAERPKGSFSTLEIQRTEQGDSAMYLCASSLESVYGYTFGSGTRLTVV.

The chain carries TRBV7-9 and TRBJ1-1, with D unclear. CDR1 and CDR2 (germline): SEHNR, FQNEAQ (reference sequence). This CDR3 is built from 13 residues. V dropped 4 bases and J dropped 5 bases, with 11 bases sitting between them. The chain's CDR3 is CASSSSTLTEAFF. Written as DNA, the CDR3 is TGTGCCAGCAGCTCCTCGACGTTGACTGAAGCTTTCTTT.

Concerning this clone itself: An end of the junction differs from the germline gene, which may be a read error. CDR3 region: CASREGRGQGALNEQFF. For the CDR3, the DNA is TGTGCCAGCAGGGAAGGTCGCGGGCAGGGGGCCCTCAATGAGCAGTTCTTC. The rearrangement links TRBV6-1 to TRBJ2-1; 8 positions match TRBD1. Germline V gene data show CDR1 as MNHNS and CDR2 as SASEGT. The CDR3 is 17 amino acids.

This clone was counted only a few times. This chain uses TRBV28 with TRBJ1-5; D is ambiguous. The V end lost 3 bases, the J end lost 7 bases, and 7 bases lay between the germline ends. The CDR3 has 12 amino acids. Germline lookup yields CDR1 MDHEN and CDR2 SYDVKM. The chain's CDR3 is CASSFSRQPQHF. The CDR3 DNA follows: TGTGCCAGCAGTTTCTCTCGCCAGCCCCAGCATTTT.

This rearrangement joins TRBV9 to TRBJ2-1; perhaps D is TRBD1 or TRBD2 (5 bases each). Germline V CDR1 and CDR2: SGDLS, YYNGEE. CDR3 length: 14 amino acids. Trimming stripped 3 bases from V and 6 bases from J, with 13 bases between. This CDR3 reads CASSGGVGGNEQFF. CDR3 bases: TGTGCCAGCAGCGGAGGGGTTGGAGGCAATGAGCAGTTCTTC.

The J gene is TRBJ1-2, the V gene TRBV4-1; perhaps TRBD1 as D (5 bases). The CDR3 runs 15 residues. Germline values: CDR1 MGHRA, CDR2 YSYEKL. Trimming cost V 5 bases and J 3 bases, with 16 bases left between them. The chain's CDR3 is CASSSRVTADYGYTF. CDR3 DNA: TGCGCCAGCAGCTCCCGGGTGACAGCGGACTATGGCTACACCTTC.

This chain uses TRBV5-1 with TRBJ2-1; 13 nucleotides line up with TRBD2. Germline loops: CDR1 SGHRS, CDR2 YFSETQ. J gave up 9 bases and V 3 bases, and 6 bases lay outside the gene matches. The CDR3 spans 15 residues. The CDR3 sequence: CASSSLAGGPGEQFF. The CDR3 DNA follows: TGCGCCAGCAGCTCACTAGCGGGGGGGCCCGGTGAGCAGTTCTTC.

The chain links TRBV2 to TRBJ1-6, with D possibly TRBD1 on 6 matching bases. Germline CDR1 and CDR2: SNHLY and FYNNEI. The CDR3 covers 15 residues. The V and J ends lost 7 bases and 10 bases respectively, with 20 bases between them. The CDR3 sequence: CASKSETGSGSPLHF. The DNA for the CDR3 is TGTGCCAGCAAATCCGAGACAGGTTCTGGGTCACCCCTCCACTTT.

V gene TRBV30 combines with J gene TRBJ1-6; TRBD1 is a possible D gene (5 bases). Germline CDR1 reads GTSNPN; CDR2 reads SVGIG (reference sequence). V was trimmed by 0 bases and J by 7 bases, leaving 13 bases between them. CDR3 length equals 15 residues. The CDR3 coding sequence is TGTGCCTGGAGTGTAGGGGTCATGTACAATTCACCCCTCCACTTT. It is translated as CAWSVGVMYNSPLHF.

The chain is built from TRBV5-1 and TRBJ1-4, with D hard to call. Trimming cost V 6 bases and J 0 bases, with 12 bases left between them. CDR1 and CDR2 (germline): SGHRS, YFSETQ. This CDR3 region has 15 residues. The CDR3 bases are TGCGCCAGCACCCCGGCACCGACAACTAATGAAAAACTGTTTTTT. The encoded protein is CASTPAPTTNEKLFF.

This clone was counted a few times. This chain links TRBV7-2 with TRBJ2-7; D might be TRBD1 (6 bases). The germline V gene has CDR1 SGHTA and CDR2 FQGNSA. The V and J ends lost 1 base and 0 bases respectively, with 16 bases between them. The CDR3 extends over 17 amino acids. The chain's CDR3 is CASSLVVLGGNSYEQYF. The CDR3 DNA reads TGTGCCAGCAGCTTAGTCGTGTTAGGGGGAAACTCCTACGAGCAGTACTTC. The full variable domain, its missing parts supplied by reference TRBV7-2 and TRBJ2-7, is GAGVSQSPSNKVTEKGKDVELRCDPISGHTALYWYRQSLGQGLEFLIYFQGNSAPDKSGLPSDRFSAERTGGSVSTLTIQRTQQEDSAVYLCASSLVVLGGNSYEQYFGPGTRLTVT.

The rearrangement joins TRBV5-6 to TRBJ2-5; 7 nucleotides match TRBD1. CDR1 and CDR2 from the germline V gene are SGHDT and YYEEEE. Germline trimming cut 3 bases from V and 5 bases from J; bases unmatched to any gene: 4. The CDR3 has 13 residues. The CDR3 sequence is CASSSQGTETQYF. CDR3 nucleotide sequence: TGTGCCAGCAGCTCACAGGGGACGGAGACCCAGTACTTC. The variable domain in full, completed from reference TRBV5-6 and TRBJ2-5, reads DAGVTQSPTHLIKTRGQQVTLRCSPKSGHDTVSWYQQALGQGPQFIFQYYEEEERQRGNFPDRFSGHQFPNYSSELNVNALLLGDSALYLCASSSQGTETQYFGPGTRLLVL.

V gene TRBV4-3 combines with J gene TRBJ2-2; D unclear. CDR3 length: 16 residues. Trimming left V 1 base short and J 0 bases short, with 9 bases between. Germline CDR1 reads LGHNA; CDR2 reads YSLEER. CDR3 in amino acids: CASSQVPGPNTGELFF. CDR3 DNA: TGCGCCAGCAGCCAAGTTCCAGGACCGAACACCGGGGAGCTGTTTTTT.

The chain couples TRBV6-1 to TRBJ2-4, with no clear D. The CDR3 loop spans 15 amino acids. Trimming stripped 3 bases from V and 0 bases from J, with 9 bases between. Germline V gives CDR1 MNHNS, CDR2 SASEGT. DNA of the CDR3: TGTGCCAGCAGTGAGGCAGCCCTAGCCAAAAACATTCAGTACTTC. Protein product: CASSEAALAKNIQYF.

Written as DNA, the CDR3 is TGTGCCAGCAGCGTAGCTCAAGATACGCAGTATTTT. Protein: CASSVAQDTQYF. The rearrangement links TRBV9 to TRBJ2-3, with no clear D. The V end lost 0 bases, the J end lost 5 bases, and 4 bases lay between the germline ends. Germline V CDR1 and CDR2: SGDLS, YYNGEE. The CDR3 has 12 residues.

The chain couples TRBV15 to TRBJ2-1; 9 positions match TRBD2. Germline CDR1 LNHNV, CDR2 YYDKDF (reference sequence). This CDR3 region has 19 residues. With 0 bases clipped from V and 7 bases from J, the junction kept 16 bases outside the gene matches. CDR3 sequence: CATSRDQAGGLGRRNEQFF. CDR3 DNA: TGTGCCACCAGCAGAGATCAAGCGGGGGGCCTAGGCCGGAGGAATGAGCAGTTCTTC.

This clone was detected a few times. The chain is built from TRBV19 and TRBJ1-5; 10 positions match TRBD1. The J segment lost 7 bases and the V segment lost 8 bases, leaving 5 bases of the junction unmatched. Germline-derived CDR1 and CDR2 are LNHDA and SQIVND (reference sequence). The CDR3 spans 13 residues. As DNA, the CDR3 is TGTGCCAGTCACGGACAGGGGGGACAGCCCCAGCATTTT. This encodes CASHGQGGQPQHF.

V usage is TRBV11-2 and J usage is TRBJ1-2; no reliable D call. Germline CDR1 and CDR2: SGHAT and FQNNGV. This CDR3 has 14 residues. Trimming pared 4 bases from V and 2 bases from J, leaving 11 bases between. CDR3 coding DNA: TGTGCCAGCAGCTCGTTGGGAGGGAACTATGGCTACACCTTC. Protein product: CASSSLGGNYGYTF.

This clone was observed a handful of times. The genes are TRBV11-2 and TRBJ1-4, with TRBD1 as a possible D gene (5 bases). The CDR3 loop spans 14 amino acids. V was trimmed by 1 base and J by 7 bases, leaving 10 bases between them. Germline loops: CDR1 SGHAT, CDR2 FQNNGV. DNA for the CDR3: TGTGCCAGCAGCTTAGGGGTTGGGGCTGAAAAACTGTTTTTT. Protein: CASSLGVGAEKLFF.

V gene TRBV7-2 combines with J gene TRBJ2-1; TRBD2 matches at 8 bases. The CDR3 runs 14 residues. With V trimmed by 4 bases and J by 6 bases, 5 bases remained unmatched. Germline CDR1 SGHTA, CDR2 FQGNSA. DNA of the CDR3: TGTGCCAGCAGCTATCGGGAGGGCGGCAATGAGCAGTTCTTC. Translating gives CASSYREGGNEQFF.

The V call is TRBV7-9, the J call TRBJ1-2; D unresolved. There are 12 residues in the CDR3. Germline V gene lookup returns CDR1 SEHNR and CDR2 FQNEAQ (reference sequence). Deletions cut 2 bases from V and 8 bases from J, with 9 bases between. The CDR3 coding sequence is TGTGCCAGCAGCTTATCTGGGGTCGGCTACACCTTC. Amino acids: CASSLSGVGYTF.

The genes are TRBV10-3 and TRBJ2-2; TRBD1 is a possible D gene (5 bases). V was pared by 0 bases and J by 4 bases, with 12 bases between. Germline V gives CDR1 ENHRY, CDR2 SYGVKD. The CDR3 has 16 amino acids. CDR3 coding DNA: TGTGCCATCAGTGAGTCTACAGGCTCTAGCACCGGGGAGCTGTTTTTT. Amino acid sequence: CAISESTGSSTGELFF.